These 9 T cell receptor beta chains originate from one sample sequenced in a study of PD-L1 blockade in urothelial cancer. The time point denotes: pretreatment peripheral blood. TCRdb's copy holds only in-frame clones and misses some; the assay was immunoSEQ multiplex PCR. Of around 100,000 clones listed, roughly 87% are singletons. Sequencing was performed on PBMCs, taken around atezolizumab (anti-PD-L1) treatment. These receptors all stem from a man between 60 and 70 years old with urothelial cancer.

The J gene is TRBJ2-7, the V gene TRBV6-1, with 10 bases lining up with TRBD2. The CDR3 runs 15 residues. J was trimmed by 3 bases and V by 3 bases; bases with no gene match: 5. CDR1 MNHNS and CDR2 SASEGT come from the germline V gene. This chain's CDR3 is CASSDGLAGVYEQYF. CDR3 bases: TGTGCCAGCAGTGACGGGCTAGCGGGAGTCTACGAGCAGTACTTC.

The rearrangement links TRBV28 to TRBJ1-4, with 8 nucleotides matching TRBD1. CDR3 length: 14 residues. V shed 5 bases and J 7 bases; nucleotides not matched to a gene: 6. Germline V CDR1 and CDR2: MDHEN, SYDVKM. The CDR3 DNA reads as TGTGCCAGCAGTCTACAGGGGGACGGTGAAAAACTGTTTTTT. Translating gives CASSLQGDGEKLFF.

The CDR3 sequence: CAISESSIGNQPQHF. The CDR3 DNA reads TGTGCCATCAGTGAGTCCTCGATAGGCAATCAGCCCCAGCATTTT. The gene calls are TRBV10-3 and TRBJ1-5; D unresolved. This CDR3 comprises 15 residues. Trimming left V 0 bases short and J 2 bases short, with 8 bases between. CDR1 and CDR2 from the germline V gene are ENHRY and SYGVKD.

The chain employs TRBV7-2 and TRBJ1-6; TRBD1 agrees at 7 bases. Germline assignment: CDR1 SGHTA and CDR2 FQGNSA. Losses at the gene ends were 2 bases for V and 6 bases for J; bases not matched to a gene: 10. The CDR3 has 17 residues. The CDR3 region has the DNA TGTGCCAGCAGCTTAAAAAAAACAGGGGCCGGTAATTCACCCCTCCACTTT. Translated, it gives CASSLKKTGAGNSPLHF.

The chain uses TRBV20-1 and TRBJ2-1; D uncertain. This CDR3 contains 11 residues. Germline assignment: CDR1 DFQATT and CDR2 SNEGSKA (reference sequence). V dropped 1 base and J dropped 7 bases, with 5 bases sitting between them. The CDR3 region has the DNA TGCAGTGCTAGAGTGAGGAATGAGCAGTTCTTC. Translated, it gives CSARVRNEQFF.

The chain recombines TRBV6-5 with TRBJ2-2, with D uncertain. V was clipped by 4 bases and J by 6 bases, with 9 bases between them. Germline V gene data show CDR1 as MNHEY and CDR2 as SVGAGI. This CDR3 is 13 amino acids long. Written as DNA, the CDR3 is TGTGCCAGCAGTTTCATCCGGGCCGGGGAGCTGTTTTTT. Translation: CASSFIRAGELFF.

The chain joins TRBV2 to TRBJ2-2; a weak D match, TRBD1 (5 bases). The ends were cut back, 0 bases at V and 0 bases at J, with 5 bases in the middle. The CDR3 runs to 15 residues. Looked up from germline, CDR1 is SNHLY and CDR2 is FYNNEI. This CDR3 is CASSEAGANTGELFF. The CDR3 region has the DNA TGTGCCAGCAGTGAAGCAGGGGCGAACACCGGGGAGCTGTTTTTT.

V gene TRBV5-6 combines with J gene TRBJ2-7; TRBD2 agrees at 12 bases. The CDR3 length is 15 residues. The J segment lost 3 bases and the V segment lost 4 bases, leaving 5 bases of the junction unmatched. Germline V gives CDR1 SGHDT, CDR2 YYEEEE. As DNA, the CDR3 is TGTGCCAGCAGCCCTAGCGGGGGGGCTCACTACGAGCAGTACTTC. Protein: CASSPSGGAHYEQYF.

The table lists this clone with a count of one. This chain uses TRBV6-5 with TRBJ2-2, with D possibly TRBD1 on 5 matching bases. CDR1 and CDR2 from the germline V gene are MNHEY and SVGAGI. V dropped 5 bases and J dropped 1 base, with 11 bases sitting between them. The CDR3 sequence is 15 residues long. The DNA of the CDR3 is TGTGCCAGCAGTCCAGGGCAGAAGAACACCGGGGAGCTGTTTTTT. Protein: CASSPGQKNTGELFF.